Below, 14 T cell receptor beta chains from the same sample are listed, as sequenced in a study of blood T cell repertoires in COVID-19. Repertoires were generated with immunoSEQ multiplex PCR, while TCRdb's copy carries only in-frame clones and drops some. There are 200,000 to 250,000 clones in the sample; 85% to 90% occur only once, and 1.2% lies in the top ten. Sequenced: PBMCs or T cells enriched from blood (not recorded which). These receptors were obtained from a man aged 30-40 years who had recovered from COVID-19.

This chain joins TRBV10-3 and TRBJ2-1; TRBD2 matches 14 bases. This CDR3 is 15 amino acids long. The V gene end was trimmed by 6 bases and the J gene end by 6 bases; junction bases not matched to a gene: 4. Germline V gives CDR1 ENHRY, CDR2 SYGVKD. The CDR3 DNA reads as TGTGCCATCAGCGTCGGGACTAGCGGGAGCAATGAGCAGTTCTTC. It yields the protein CAISVGTSGSNEQFF.

The chain joins TRBV28 to TRBJ2-7, with 7 nucleotides matching TRBD1. From germline, CDR1 is MDHEN and CDR2 SYDVKM. The CDR3 has 22 amino acids. After removal of 5 bases from V and 0 bases from J, the junction contained 28 bases not matched to a gene. CDR3 DNA sequence: TGTGCCAGCAGTGACTACAGGGGAAAGTGGTCTGGAGCCTTCGTTGGCTCCTACGAGCAGTACTTC. Amino acids: CASSDYRGKWSGAFVGSYEQYF.

The J gene is TRBJ2-4, the V gene TRBV7-8; 8 bases are a match to TRBD1. Germline CDR1 and CDR2: SGHVS and FQNEAQ. V trimming: 5 bases; J trimming: 15 bases; junction bases outside the gene matches: 12. The CDR3 is 13 amino acids. The CDR3 DNA reads TGTGCCAGCAGCATCACAGGGGGAGAGGGGTGGTACTTC. It yields the protein CASSITGGEGWYF.

This clone was detected a few times. The rearrangement joins TRBV27 to TRBJ2-7; 7 bases match TRBD1. After removal of 3 bases from V and 0 bases from J, the junction contained 5 bases not matched to a gene. Germline lookup yields CDR1 MNHEY and CDR2 SMNVEV (reference sequence). This CDR3 comprises 15 residues. CDR3 loop: CASSFDGQDSYEQYF. DNA of the CDR3: TGTGCCAGCAGTTTTGACGGACAGGACTCCTACGAGCAGTACTTC.

This rearrangement joins TRBV6-5 to TRBJ2-3; TRBD1 might be the D (5 bases). V lost 6 bases to trimming and J lost 2 bases, with 12 bases between them. The CDR3 spans 14 residues. Germline CDR1 is MNHEY and CDR2 is SVGAGI. The chain's CDR3 is CASRQEMFTDTQYF. CDR3 bases: TGTGCCAGCAGACAGGAAATGTTCACAGATACGCAGTATTTT.

The chain has TRBV5-4 and TRBJ2-5; 7 bases match TRBD1. Germline CDR1 and CDR2: SGHNT and YYREEE (reference sequence). This CDR3 has 15 residues. J lost 1 base, V lost 4 bases, and 7 bases had no gene match. DNA for the CDR3: TGTGCCAGCAGCCAACGACAGGGACCCCAAGAGACCCAGTACTTC. The encoded protein is CASSQRQGPQETQYF.

This clone was recorded only once. The V and J genes are TRBV20-1 and TRBJ2-4; D may be TRBD1 (5 bases). The germline V gene has CDR1 DFQATT and CDR2 SNEGSKA (reference sequence). The CDR3 runs 11 residues. Trimming cost V 7 bases and J 8 bases, with 12 bases left between them. CDR3 sequence: CSVRQLDIQYF. The CDR3 nucleotides are TGCAGTGTCCGACAGTTGGACATTCAGTACTTC.

V usage is TRBV15 and J usage is TRBJ2-7, with 11 bases identical to TRBD2. In germline, CDR1 is LNHNV, CDR2 YYDKDF (reference sequence). This CDR3 is 15 amino acids long. The V segment lost 5 bases and the J segment 1 base; nucleotides outside the gene matches: 4. The CDR3 region has the DNA TGTGCCACCAGCCTACTAGCGGGGGAATCCTACGAGCAGTACTTC. The encoded protein is CATSLLAGESYEQYF.

The CDR3 region has the DNA TGCGCCAGCAGCCCGGGGTTGGGTGAGCAGTTCTTC. Translating gives CASSPGLGEQFF. This chain links TRBV5-1 with TRBJ2-1; possibly TRBD2 for D (5 bases). The V gene's germline CDR1 is SGHRS and CDR2 YFSETQ. There are 12 residues in the CDR3. Trimming stripped 4 bases from V and 9 bases from J, with 11 bases between. The variable domain in full, completed from reference TRBV5-1 and TRBJ2-1, reads KAGVTQTPRYLIKTRGQQVTLSCSPISGHRSVSWYQQTPGQGLQFLFEYFSETQRNKGNFPGRFSGRQFSNSRSEMNVSTLELGDSALYLCASSPGLGEQFFGPGTRLTVL.

V usage is TRBV25-1 and J usage is TRBJ2-5; 8 positions agree with TRBD1. The ends lost 6 bases at V and 5 bases at J; junction bases unmatched: 8. This CDR3 has 14 residues. Germline lookup yields CDR1 MGHDK and CDR2 SYGVNS. The CDR3 nucleotides are TGTGCCAGCAGCCAGGGGGCTACGGGGGAGACCCAGTACTTC. Translated: CASSQGATGETQYF.

This clone was picked up a small number of times. The chain employs TRBV28 and TRBJ1-5; tentatively, D is TRBD1 (5 bases). Per germline, CDR1 MDHEN and CDR2 SYDVKM. Trimming took 3 bases from V and 2 from J, leaving 17 bases between them. The CDR3 totals 17 residues. The CDR3 DNA reads as TGTGCCAGCAGTTTGGGAACCCTACGGGGGGGCAATCAGCCCCAGCATTTT. Translating gives CASSLGTLRGGNQPQHF. Full variable domain (remainder filled in from reference TRBV28 and TRBJ1-5): DVKVTQSSRYLVKRTGEKVFLECVQDMDHENMFWYRQDPGLGLRLIYFSYDVKMKEKGDIPEGYSVSREKKERFSLILESASTNQTSMYLCASSLGTLRGGNQPQHFGDGTRLSIL.

CDR3 amino acids: CATSRQDEQFF. The CDR3 coding sequence is TGTGCCACCAGCAGACAGGATGAGCAGTTCTTC. The chain has TRBV15 and TRBJ2-1; D remains ambiguous. V lost 2 bases and J 8 bases, leaving 4 bases between the germline ends. CDR3 length equals 11 residues. CDR1 LNHNV and CDR2 YYDKDF come from the germline V gene (reference sequence).

The rearrangement links TRBV19 to TRBJ2-7, with D tentatively TRBD2 (7 bases). Trimming took 3 bases from V and 3 from J, leaving 12 bases between them. CDR3 length: 14 amino acids. Germline V gives CDR1 LNHDA, CDR2 SQIVND (reference sequence). The CDR3: CASSMGGPFYEQYF. The CDR3 DNA is TGTGCCAGTAGTATGGGGGGGCCATTCTACGAGCAGTACTTC. The variable domain in full, with the rest retrieved from reference TRBV19 and TRBJ2-7, is DGGITQSPKYLFRKEGQNVTLSCEQNLNHDAMYWYRQDPGQGLRLIYYSQIVNDFQKGDIAEGYSVSREKKESFPLTVTSAQKNPTAFYLCASSMGGPFYEQYFGPGTRLTVT.

The rearrangement links TRBV28 to TRBJ1-2, with 8 bases matching TRBD1. The CDR3 length is 13 residues. Germline trimming cut 7 bases from V and 6 bases from J; bases unmatched to any gene: 7. Looked up from germline, CDR1 is MDHEN and CDR2 is SYDVKM. CDR3 protein: CASTIRGLHGYTF. The CDR3 DNA follows: TGTGCCAGCACCATCAGGGGGCTCCATGGCTACACCTTC.